This passage covers 14 T cell receptor beta chains from one sample sequenced in a study of blood T cell repertoires in COVID-19 (dated by TCRdb to the early 2020s). The library relied on the immunoSEQ multiplex PCR assay. TCRdb obtained this table from immuneACCESS and retained in-frame rearrangements with V and J assigned. These tables miss some clones; where compared with another copy, unresolved V genes account for less than half of the shortfall, and the remainder is unexplained. The sample data list about 29,000 clones, and about three quarters of these were observed just once. Of the sample, approximately 7.8% is held by the ten largest clones. Specimen: peripheral blood. The receptors originated from a woman aged 70-85 years with active or convalescent COVID-19.

This clone was seen a few times. V is TRBV3-1 (or the pseudogene TRBV3-2) and J is TRBJ1-5; TRBD1 agrees at 9 bases. Germline values: CDR1 LGHDT, CDR2 YNNKEL (reference sequence). This CDR3 is 16 amino acids long. Germline trimming cut 3 bases from V and 9 bases from J; bases unmatched to any gene: 12. The DNA for the CDR3 is TGTGCCAGCAGCCAGGGACCCGGGACAGGGACGGTGCCCCAGCATTTT. Residues: CASSQGPGTGTVPQHF.

The rearrangement links TRBV5-6 to TRBJ1-5, with TRBD1 matching over 7 bases. J gave up 2 bases and V 5 bases, and 7 bases lay outside the gene matches. Germline V gene data show CDR1 as SGHDT and CDR2 as YYEEEE. The CDR3 contains 15 residues. CDR3 loop: CASSQGGRGNQPQHF. The DNA of the CDR3 is TGTGCCAGCAGTCAAGGGGGCCGGGGCAATCAGCCCCAGCATTTT.

This chain uses TRBV9 with TRBJ1-2; 7 bases align to TRBD1. CDR1 SGDLS and CDR2 YYNGEE come from the germline V gene. V shed 4 bases, J shed 8 bases, and the junction held 17 bases outside the gene matches. The CDR3 has 16 residues. The CDR3 here is CASSTGQLTTLWGYTF. The CDR3 DNA sequence: TGTGCCAGCAGCACGGGACAGCTTACCACTCTATGGGGCTACACCTTC. Based on the CDR3 plus reference TRBV9 and TRBJ1-2, the full variable domain is DSGVTQTPKHLITATGQRVTLRCSPRSGDLSVYWYQQSLDQGLQFLIQYYNGEERAKGNILERFSAQQFPDLHSELNLSSLELGDSALYFCASSTGQLTTLWGYTFGSGTRLTVV.

The chain uses TRBV4-1 and TRBJ2-7, with 7 bases matching TRBD2. Trimming cost V 4 bases and J 0 bases; bases outside gene matches: 12. This CDR3 has 17 residues. Germline V lookup: CDR1 MGHRA, CDR2 YSYEKL. The DNA for the CDR3 is TGCGCCAGCAGCCGGGAAGATACTAGCGTTAGCTCCTACGAGCAGTACTTC. It is translated as CASSREDTSVSSYEQYF.

The rearrangement uses TRBV5-1 and TRBJ1-6; D unresolved. V lost 2 bases to trimming and J lost 7 bases, with 10 bases between them. The CDR3 consists of 14 residues. CDR1 and CDR2 from the germline V gene are SGHRS and YFSETQ. The chain's CDR3 is CASSLKTGNSPLHF. CDR3 nucleotide sequence: TGCGCCAGCAGCTTAAAGACGGGAAATTCACCCCTCCACTTT.

The chain recombines TRBV4-3 with TRBJ2-1; D is perhaps TRBD2 (7 bases). CDR3 length: 17 amino acids. Germline V gene sequence: CDR1 LGHNA, CDR2 YSLEER. Trimming removed 1 base from V and 1 base from J, with 14 bases in between. CDR3 sequence reads: CASSQAKGGNSYNEQFF. The CDR3 nucleotides read TGCGCCAGCAGCCAAGCCAAGGGGGGGAATTCCTACAATGAGCAGTTCTTC.

The chain is built from TRBV14 and TRBJ2-5, with D maybe TRBD2 (5 bases). Germline V lookup: CDR1 SGHDN, CDR2 FVKESK. CDR3 length: 13 residues. V gave up 4 bases and J gave up 2 bases, with 8 bases separating them. CDR3 nucleotides: TGTGCCAGCAGCCGACTAATACAAGAGACCCAGTACTTC. Its translation is CASSRLIQETQYF.

The chain couples TRBV5-1 to TRBJ2-1; 12 bases line up with TRBD2. CDR1 and CDR2 (germline): SGHRS, YFSETQ. CDR3 length: 16 residues. V shed 0 bases and J 9 bases; nucleotides not matched to a gene: 7. Here the CDR3 DNA reads TGCGCCAGCAGCTTGGGCCCTAGCGGGGGGGCCTTTGAGCAGTTCTTC. Translating gives CASSLGPSGGAFEQFF.

This clone occurred a few times. This sequence joins TRBV9 and TRBJ2-2; 12 bases are a match to TRBD2. V shed 3 bases, J shed 3 bases, and the junction held 3 bases outside the gene matches. Germline V gives CDR1 SGDLS, CDR2 YYNGEE. The CDR3 extends over 16 amino acids. Written as DNA, the CDR3 is TGTGCCAGCAGCGAGAGGACTAGCGGGGACACCGGGGAGCTGTTTTTT. Encoded protein: CASSERTSGDTGELFF. Variable domain in full (rest from reference TRBV9 and TRBJ2-2): DSGVTQTPKHLITATGQRVTLRCSPRSGDLSVYWYQQSLDQGLQFLIQYYNGEERAKGNILERFSAQQFPDLHSELNLSSLELGDSALYFCASSERTSGDTGELFFGEGSRLTVL.

V and J are TRBV7-8 and TRBJ1-1; tentative D call: TRBD1 (6 bases). Between the trimmed V and J ends, which lost 1 base and 0 bases, there was a span of 12 bases. This CDR3 has 16 residues. Germline CDR1 SGHVS, CDR2 FQNEAQ. CDR3 amino acids: CASSLEVHRVNTEAFF. CDR3 nucleotide sequence: TGTGCCAGCAGCTTAGAAGTCCACAGGGTGAACACTGAAGCTTTCTTT.

This sequence joins TRBV9 and TRBJ1-2; D call uncertain. In germline, CDR1 is SGDLS, CDR2 YYNGEE. The CDR3 spans 15 residues. The ends were cut back, 4 bases at V and 0 bases at J, with 13 bases in the middle. The CDR3 is CASSPEGAANYGYTF. The CDR3 DNA reads TGTGCCAGCAGCCCAGAGGGCGCAGCTAACTATGGCTACACCTTC.

This chain connects TRBV27 to TRBJ1-4; no reliable D call. V was pared by 3 bases and J by 4 bases, with 15 bases between. Germline V lookup: CDR1 MNHEY, CDR2 SMNVEV (reference sequence). The CDR3 extends over 16 amino acids. In DNA form, the CDR3 reads TGTGCCAGCAGTTTCTCCCGAGGAGGAATTAATGAAAAACTGTTTTTT. This translates into CASSFSRGGINEKLFF.

V usage is TRBV10-3 and J usage is TRBJ1-1; weak D call: TRBD1 (6 bases). There are 13 residues in the CDR3. V was shortened by 7 bases and J by 5 bases, with 14 bases between the two germline ends. Per germline, CDR1 ENHRY and CDR2 SYGVKD. The chain's CDR3 is CAITSGEGTEAFF. CDR3 DNA sequence: TGTGCCATCACGTCAGGGGAAGGTACTGAAGCTTTCTTT.

This clone was recorded only once. The chain carries TRBV28 and TRBJ1-2; no definite D call. Germline CDR1 MDHEN, CDR2 SYDVKM. The CDR3 is 14 residues long. V lost 10 bases to trimming and J lost 4 bases, with 19 bases between them. CDR3: CATRGSPNPYGYTF. The CDR3 DNA follows: TGTGCCACCCGAGGGTCCCCTAACCCCTATGGCTACACCTTC.